The 25 T cell receptor beta chains below were found in one sample sequenced in a study of blood T cell repertoires in COVID-19 (TCRdb year 2020). The library was built by means of the immunoSEQ multiplex PCR assay. TCRdb obtained this table from immuneACCESS and retained in-frame rearrangements with V and J assigned. These tables miss some clones; where compared with another copy, unresolved V genes account for less than half of the shortfall, and the remainder is unexplained. The sample contains some 250,000 clones, roughly nine tenths of them found a single time. Around 3.7% of the sample lies in the top ten. The source material was PBMCs or T cells enriched from blood (not recorded which). The receptor source for this set is a woman in her twenties or thirties with acute COVID-19.

The V call is TRBV5-4, the J call TRBJ2-3; 8 nucleotides match TRBD1. The CDR3 length is 15 residues. Germline V gene sequence: CDR1 SGHNT, CDR2 YYREEE (reference sequence). The V and J ends lost 4 bases and 0 bases, in that order; junction bases with no gene match: 4. The CDR3 region has the DNA TGTGCCAGCAGCCCAGGACAGGGAAGCACAGATACGCAGTATTTT. Translated, it gives CASSPGQGSTDTQYF.

This clone was seen only once. The chain carries TRBV19 and TRBJ1-4; TRBD1 matches at 8 bases. The germline CDR1 and CDR2 sequences are LNHDA and SQIVND (reference sequence). The V and J ends lost 3 bases and 0 bases, in that order; junction bases with no gene match: 6. This CDR3 is built from 17 residues. The CDR3, as DNA: TGTGCCAGTAGTATGACAGGGGACCCCGCAACTAATGAAAAACTGTTTTTT. Its protein product is CASSMTGDPATNEKLFF.

V usage is TRBV5-1 and J usage is TRBJ1-2; tentative D call: TRBD1 (5 bases). This CDR3 comprises 15 residues. V was cut by 4 bases and J by 4 bases, with 17 bases left in between. Per germline, CDR1 SGHRS and CDR2 YFSETQ. The CDR3 here is CASSPSRGGGYGYTF. CDR3 sequence (DNA): TGCGCCAGCAGCCCCTCCCGTGGGGGAGGCTATGGCTACACCTTC.

The chain couples TRBV6-5 to TRBJ2-3; D not resolved. Trimming cost V 4 bases and J 4 bases, with 12 bases left between them. The CDR3 runs to 14 residues. CDR1 MNHEY and CDR2 SVGAGI come from the germline V gene. CDR3 region: CASSFRRGADTQYF. The CDR3, as DNA: TGTGCCAGCAGTTTTCGTCGAGGAGCAGATACGCAGTATTTT.

J is TRBJ2-1 and V is TRBV7-2; 8 bases align to TRBD1. Germline CDR1 and CDR2: SGHTA and FQGNSA. The CDR3 consists of 13 residues. The junction had 6 bases not matched to a gene; V was cut back by 6 bases and J by 8 bases. The CDR3 DNA sequence: TGTGCCAGCAGTACTCAGGGGGCCGATGAGCAGTTCTTC. Translation gives CASSTQGADEQFF.

This clone came up once. The rearrangement links TRBV18 to TRBJ2-1; 11 bases align to TRBD1. Germline trimming cut 6 bases from V and 2 bases from J; bases unmatched to any gene: 3. The CDR3 length is 15 residues. Germline assignment: CDR1 KGHSH and CDR2 LQKENI. Here the CDR3 reads CASSGTGGPYNEQFF. CDR3 bases: TGTGCCAGCTCTGGGACAGGGGGGCCCTACAATGAGCAGTTCTTC. The full variable domain, completed using reference TRBV18 and TRBJ2-1, is NAGVMQNPRHLVRRRGQEARLRCSPMKGHSHVYWYRQLPEEGLKFMVYLQKENIIDESGMPKERFSAEFPKEGPSILRIQQVVRGDSAAYFCASSGTGGPYNEQFFGPGTRLTVL.

The chain joins TRBV5-5 to TRBJ2-1; 8 bases map to TRBD2. The ends lost 4 bases at V and 3 bases at J; junction bases unmatched: 9. Germline V lookup: CDR1 SGHKS, CDR2 YYEKEE (reference sequence). The length of the CDR3 is 16 residues. DNA for the CDR3: TGTGCCAGCAGCCCCATCCCTACTAGCGGCTACAATGAGCAGTTCTTC. Translating gives CASSPIPTSGYNEQFF.

This clone was picked up one time. The chain has TRBV28 and TRBJ2-2, with a possible D match to TRBD1 (6 bases). CDR3 length: 13 amino acids. The V gene's germline CDR1 is MDHEN and CDR2 SYDVKM. V lost 3 bases to trimming and J lost 6 bases, with 8 bases between them. The CDR3 nucleotides read TGTGCCAGCAGTTTGCAGGGGTCCGGGGAGCTGTTTTTT. It codes for CASSLQGSGELFF.

The rearrangement links TRBV27 to TRBJ1-2; D is undetermined. Germline V lookup: CDR1 MNHEY, CDR2 SMNVEV (reference sequence). This CDR3 has 13 amino acids. With 8 bases removed from V and 1 base from J, the gap between germline ends came to 11 bases. The CDR3 reads CASSTLSNYGYTF. In DNA form, the CDR3 reads TGTGCCAGCTCCACCCTCAGTAACTATGGCTACACCTTC.

This sequence joins TRBV6-5 and TRBJ1-3; unclear D gene. CDR3 size: 13 residues. Trimming took 7 bases from V and 1 from J, leaving 8 bases between them. CDR1 is MNHEY and CDR2 is SVGAGI in the germline V gene. In nucleotides, the CDR3 is TGTGCCAGCAAGATAGCTTCTGGAAACACCATATATTTT. It specifies CASKIASGNTIYF.

J is TRBJ2-5 and V is TRBV9, with 9 bases identical to TRBD2. CDR1 is SGDLS and CDR2 is YYNGEE in the germline V gene. Trimming at V came to 0 bases and at J to 5 bases, leaving 5 bases not matched to a gene. This CDR3 has 15 residues. CDR3 DNA sequence: TGTGCCAGCAGCGTAGTTGGACTAGCGCGGGAGACCCAGTACTTC. It yields the protein CASSVVGLARETQYF. The whole variable domain, remainder taken from reference TRBV9 and TRBJ2-5, is DSGVTQTPKHLITATGQRVTLRCSPRSGDLSVYWYQQSLDQGLQFLIQYYNGEERAKGNILERFSAQQFPDLHSELNLSSLELGDSALYFCASSVVGLARETQYFGPGTRLLVL.

The rearrangement joins TRBV4-1 to TRBJ1-5; the D gene is possibly TRBD1 (6 bases). The V and J ends lost 4 bases and 10 bases respectively, with 20 bases between them. The CDR3 totals 15 residues. Germline CDR1 reads MGHRA; CDR2 reads YSYEKL. As DNA, the CDR3 is TGCGCCAGCAGCCCCACGACGGACAGTTCGTTCCCCCAGCATTTT. It translates to CASSPTTDSSFPQHF.

V and J are TRBV12-3 or TRBV12-4 and TRBJ1-6; D unresolved. The CDR3 spans 13 residues. Trimming stripped 5 bases from V and 8 bases from J, with 10 bases between. The CDR3 DNA reads as TGTGCCAGCAGTACGAACTTGTATTCACCCCTCCACTTT. It is translated as CASSTNLYSPLHF.

V gene TRBV24-1 combines with J gene TRBJ1-5, with D perhaps TRBD1 (5 bases). CDR3 size: 15 residues. CDR1 is KGHDR and CDR2 is SFDVKD in the germline V gene. V was clipped by 2 bases and J by 3 bases, with 10 bases between them. The CDR3 reads CATSDSTGDNQPQHF. CDR3 DNA sequence: TGTGCCACCAGTGATTCCACGGGGGACAATCAGCCCCAGCATTTT.

This chain links TRBV18 with TRBJ1-1; TRBD1 aligns across 9 bases. The CDR3 totals 13 residues. Looked up from germline, CDR1 is KGHSH and CDR2 is LQKENI. V shed 3 bases and J 10 bases; nucleotides not matched to a gene: 6. In DNA, the CDR3 is TGTGCCAGCTCACCGTATCCGGGACAGGGAGCTTTCTTT. Residues: CASSPYPGQGAFF.

This sequence joins TRBV7-8 and TRBJ1-6; no reliable D call. The V end was cut by 11 bases, the J end by 5 bases, with 13 bases between. Per germline, CDR1 SGHVS and CDR2 FQNEAQ. CDR3 length: 13 amino acids. This CDR3 is CAGRESNNSPLHF. The CDR3 DNA reads TGTGCCGGCCGGGAGTCCAATAATTCACCCCTCCACTTT.

The chain joins TRBV11-3 to TRBJ2-1, with a weak D call TRBD2 (5 bases). Per germline, CDR1 SGHNT and CDR2 YENEEA. This CDR3 is 15 amino acids long. The V end was cut by 5 bases, the J end by 10 bases, with 21 bases between. CDR3 protein: CASSAGSPLAGEQFF. CDR3 DNA: TGTGCCAGCAGCGCGGGCAGCCCCTTGGCAGGCGAGCAGTTCTTC.

V is TRBV27 and J is TRBJ2-1, with TRBD2 identical over 10 bases. The trim removed 5 bases at V and 0 bases at J, leaving 4 bases unmatched. The CDR3 has 16 amino acids. Germline CDR1 and CDR2: MNHEY and SMNVEV (reference sequence). In DNA, the CDR3 is TGTGCCAGCAGTGGAAGACTAGCGGGCTCCTACAATGAGCAGTTCTTC. Protein: CASSGRLAGSYNEQFF.

This chain connects TRBV7-6 to TRBJ2-1, with a possible D match to TRBD1 (5 bases). The germline V gene has CDR1 SGHVS and CDR2 FNYEAQ. This CDR3 contains 14 residues. The ends were cut back, 1 base at V and 9 bases at J, with 13 bases in the middle. The DNA of the CDR3 is TGTGCCAGCAGCTTAGTTCAGGGCAGGCTTGAGCAGTTCTTC. As protein: CASSLVQGRLEQFF.

The gene calls are TRBV10-3 and TRBJ2-5; the match to TRBD2 covers 13 bases. The CDR3 length is 15 residues. Germline V gene sequence: CDR1 ENHRY, CDR2 SYGVKD. Trimming took 6 bases from V and 4 from J; bases not matched to a gene: 5. The CDR3 DNA follows: TGTGCCATCAGCCTACTAGCGGGGGGGGGAGAGACCCAGTACTTC. Amino acid sequence: CAISLLAGGGETQYF.

V usage is TRBV18 and J usage is TRBJ1-1, with 9 bases aligning to TRBD1. Germline CDR1 reads KGHSH; CDR2 reads LQKENI. CDR3 length equals 15 residues. The ends lost 6 bases at V and 2 bases at J; junction bases unmatched: 7. The CDR3 DNA is TGTGCCAGCTCGCTCGAGACAGGGGGTAACACTGAAGCTTTCTTT. It encodes CASSLETGGNTEAFF.

This chain links TRBV19 with TRBJ2-1; D gene ambiguous. The length of the CDR3 is 15 residues. Trimming took off 3 bases at V and 0 bases at J, with 9 bases between the two ends. Germline CDR1 LNHDA, CDR2 SQIVND (reference sequence). DNA for the CDR3: TGTGCCAGTAGTATCCAAACGAGCTCCTACAATGAGCAGTTCTTC. It translates to CASSIQTSSYNEQFF.

The V and J genes are TRBV29-1 and TRBJ1-1, with D hard to call. Germline V lookup: CDR1 SQVTM, CDR2 ANQGSEA. V dropped 3 bases and J dropped 1 base, with 6 bases sitting between them. This CDR3 region has 12 residues. CDR3 sequence reads: CSVDDSNTEAFF. CDR3 nucleotide sequence: TGCAGCGTTGATGACTCGAACACTGAAGCTTTCTTT.

The chain is built from TRBV15 and TRBJ2-3, with TRBD1 identical over 10 bases. This CDR3 is built from 16 residues. Trimming removed 6 bases from V and 2 bases from J; junction bases left unmatched: 8. CDR1 and CDR2 (germline): LNHNV, YYDKDF (reference sequence). The CDR3 here is CATSFRDRGLTDTQYF. The CDR3 bases are TGTGCCACCAGTTTCCGGGACAGGGGACTCACAGATACGCAGTATTTT.

The V call is TRBV5-4, the J call TRBJ2-3; D gene uncertain. Trimming removed 4 bases at V and 3 bases at J, with 12 bases between. CDR1 and CDR2 from the germline V gene are SGHNT and YYREEE (reference sequence). This CDR3 has 14 amino acids. The CDR3 spells CASSAVTRTDTQYF. The CDR3 nucleotides are TGTGCCAGCAGCGCGGTCACAAGGACAGATACGCAGTATTTT.